The text below deals with one T cell receptor beta chain. The data stem from a study of T cells in Graves' hyperthyroidism and ophthalmopathy. Study at large: The authors collected peripheral blood at initial diagnosis, before any treatment.

The V segment lost 5 bases and the J segment 4 bases; nucleotides outside the gene matches: 7. The germline V gene has CDR1 LNHDA and CDR2 SQIVND (reference sequence). The CDR3 is 14 amino acids. RNA transcripts provided the source from which TCR beta CDR3 regions were amplified. TCR CDR3 underwent first-round RT-PCR with the HTBI primer set. TCRdb independently ran MiXCR on the multiplex PCR reads; one entry per CDR3 protein. The sample yields 460,000 or so distinct CDR3 sequences, approximately 14% seen once. Patients aged 18 to 65 had newly diagnosed hyperthyroidism of under 2 months' duration. Patients having uncontrolled infection, another autoimmune disease, pregnancy or lactation were not included.

The sequenced sample consisted of blood. This sequence joins TRBV19 and TRBJ2-5; 7 bases agree with TRBD2. The clonotype was recovered from a woman aged 18-29 years with Graves' hyperthyroidism. The chain's CDR3 is CASSRQRGIETQYF. CDR3 coding DNA: TGTGCCAGTAGTCGCCAGCGGGGAATAGAGACCCAGTACTTC.